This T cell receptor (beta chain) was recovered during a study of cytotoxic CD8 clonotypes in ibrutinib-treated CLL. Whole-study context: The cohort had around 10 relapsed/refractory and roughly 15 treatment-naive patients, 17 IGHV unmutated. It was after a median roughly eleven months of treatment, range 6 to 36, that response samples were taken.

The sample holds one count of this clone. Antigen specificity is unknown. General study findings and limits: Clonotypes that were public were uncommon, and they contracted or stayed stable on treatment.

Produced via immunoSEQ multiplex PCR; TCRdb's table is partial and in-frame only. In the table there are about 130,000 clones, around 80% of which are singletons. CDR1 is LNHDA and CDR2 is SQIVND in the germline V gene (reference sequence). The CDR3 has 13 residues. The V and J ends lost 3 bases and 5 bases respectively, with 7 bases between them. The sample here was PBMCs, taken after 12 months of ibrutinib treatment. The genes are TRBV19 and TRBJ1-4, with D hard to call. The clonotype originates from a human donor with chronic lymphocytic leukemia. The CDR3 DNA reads TGTGCCAGTAGTATGCAAATGAATGAAAAACTGTTTTTT. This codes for CASSMQMNEKLFF. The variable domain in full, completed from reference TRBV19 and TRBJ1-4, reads DGGITQSPKYLFRKEGQNVTLSCEQNLNHDAMYWYRQDPGQGLRLIYYSQIVNDFQKGDIAEGYSVSREKKESFPLTVTSAQKNPTAFYLCASSMQMNEKLFFGSGTQLSVL.